This T cell receptor beta chain originates from a study of T cell changes during pregnancy in multiple sclerosis. V lost 5 bases, J lost 0 bases, and 14 bases lay in between. Per germline, CDR1 LNHDA and CDR2 SQIVND (reference sequence). The CDR3 contains 16 residues. Clones were read by immunoSEQ multiplex PCR, and TCRdb kept only the in-frame ones, dropping some. The sample yields about 22,000 clones, about 90% seen once. Here the sequenced sample was CD4+ T cells from peripheral blood mononuclear cells, taken in the third trimester of pregnancy. V gene TRBV19 combines with J gene TRBJ2-1; D might be TRBD1 (5 bases). The clonotype was recovered from a female donor in good health, enrolled as a control in a pregnancy study. The CDR3 DNA reads TGTGCCAGTAGTTACAGGCGGTTGAGCTCCTACAATGAGCAGTTCTTC. Translated, it gives CASSYRRLSSYNEQFF.